A selection of T cell receptor beta chains follows, all from one sample in a study of blood T cell repertoires in COVID-19. Assay: immunoSEQ multiplex PCR; the TCRdb copy retains only in-frame clones and omits some. The table records 15,000 to 20,000 clones, roughly 91% of them present only once. The material sequenced was peripheral blood. The receptors shown here come from a human donor in a cohort sampled during active COVID-19. Both conserved end residues are part of each CDR3. Fields, in order: J gene, D gene, clone size, V gene, CDR3 DNA, CDR3 protein. A D gene is named only where the DNA matches it firmly. Only part of the rows carry a size: once, few, many, or a class if the clone is expanded.

J: TRBJ2-2
D: TRBD1
size: -
V: TRBV5-5
DNA: TGTGCCAGCAGCCCTAGACAGGGTTTCACCGGGGAGCTGTTTTTT
CDR3: CASSPRQGFTGELFF

J: TRBJ1-5
D: -
size: -
V: TRBV18
DNA: TGTGCCAGCTCAGAAAGCACTCAGCCCCAGCATTTT
CDR3: CASSESTQPQHF

J: TRBJ2-2
D: TRBD1
size: -
V: TRBV5-1
DNA: TGCGCCAGCAGCTTCGACAGGGGCATGGGCACCGGGGAGCTGTTTTTT
CDR3: CASSFDRGMGTGELFF

J: TRBJ2-7
D: -
size: once
V: TRBV4-1
DNA: TGCGCCAGCAGCCAAGACCGGGGGGCGACGGACGAGCAGTACTTC
CDR3: CASSQDRGATDEQYF

J: TRBJ2-5
D: TRBD1
size: -
V: TRBV5-1
DNA: TGCGCCAGCAGCCCCCGGGACAGGGGGCAGGGAGAGACCCAGTACTTC
CDR3: CASSPRDRGQGETQYF

J: TRBJ2-5
D: TRBD2
size: -
V: TRBV7-3
DNA: TGTGCCAGCAGCTCCGACTTAGACAGCGGGGGGTACCAAGAGACCCAGTACTTC
CDR3: CASSSDLDSGGYQETQYF

J: TRBJ2-3
D: TRBD1
size: -
V: TRBV9
DNA: TGTGCCAGCAGCGTCGGGAGGAGGGACAGGGTGGCAGATACGCAGTATTTT
CDR3: CASSVGRRDRVADTQYF

J: TRBJ2-1
D: TRBD1
size: -
V: TRBV9
DNA: TGTGCCAGCAGCCTCCGGGACAGGGTGAACAATGAGCAGTTCTTC
CDR3: CASSLRDRVNNEQFF

J: TRBJ2-2
D: -
size: once
V: TRBV9
DNA: TGTGCCAGCAGCGTAGGGCCAGGGATCTCCTCGAACACCGGGGAGCTGTTTTTT
CDR3: CASSVGPGISSNTGELFF

J: TRBJ2-7
D: -
size: -
V: TRBV9
DNA: TGTGCCAGCAGCAAAGACAGGTCTGGCGAGCAGTACTTC
CDR3: CASSKDRSGEQYF

J: TRBJ2-7
D: TRBD2
size: -
V: TRBV6-1
DNA: TGTGCCAGCAGTGAAATCCCCGGGAGGTCTAACGAGCAGTACTTC
CDR3: CASSEIPGRSNEQYF

J: TRBJ1-6
D: -
size: -
V: TRBV11-2
DNA: TGTGCCAGCAGCTTGCGCTCCGGGTTTCCCAATTCACCCCTCCACTTT
CDR3: CASSLRSGFPNSPLHF

J: TRBJ2-2
D: TRBD2
size: -
V: TRBV5-1
DNA: TGCGCCAGCAGGGACCCGGGACTAGCGGGGTCGAACACCGGGGAGCTGTTTTTT
CDR3: CASRDPGLAGSNTGELFF

J: TRBJ2-3
D: TRBD2
size: -
V: TRBV3-1/TRBV3-2
DNA: TGTGCCAGCAGCCACGTCCTTACTAGCGGGCTCACAGATACGCAGTATTTT
CDR3: CASSHVLTSGLTDTQYF

J: TRBJ2-7
D: -
size: -
V: TRBV5-1
DNA: TGCGCCAGCAGCTTGGCTGTCAGGGCGAACGAGCAGTACTTC
CDR3: CASSLAVRANEQYF

J: TRBJ2-3
D: TRBD2
size: -
V: TRBV27
DNA: TGTGCCAGCAGTGCCACTAGCGGGCGCACAGATACGCAGTATTTT
CDR3: CASSATSGRTDTQYF

J: TRBJ1-4
D: -
size: -
V: TRBV6-6
DNA: TGTGCCAGCAGTCCGCTAACAGGTCTGTTTTTT
CDR3: CASSPLTGLFF

J: TRBJ2-1
D: TRBD2
size: -
V: TRBV11-3
DNA: TGTGCCAGCAGCACTGGACTGGGACTAGCGGGAGAGGAGCAGTTCTTC
CDR3: CASSTGLGLAGEEQFF

J: TRBJ2-1
D: TRBD1
size: -
V: TRBV12-5
DNA: TGTGCTAGTGGCCGGGGACAGGGCCCTTACAATGAGCAGTTCTTC
CDR3: CASGRGQGPYNEQFF

J: TRBJ2-5
D: -
size: -
V: TRBV7-9
DNA: TGTGCCAGCAGCCACAGGTGGGGCAGCGTCCAAGAGACCCAGTACTTC
CDR3: CASSHRWGSVQETQYF

J: TRBJ1-1
D: -
size: once
V: TRBV5-4
DNA: TGTGCCAGCCATGGGCCTCGAACAGGGAGCACTGAAGCTTTCTTT
CDR3: CASHGPRTGSTEAFF

J: TRBJ2-7
D: TRBD1
size: -
V: TRBV6-5
DNA: TGTGCCAGCAGTAACCTTGGGACAGGACCCTACGAGCAGTACTTC
CDR3: CASSNLGTGPYEQYF

J: TRBJ1-2
D: -
size: -
V: TRBV5-1
DNA: TGCGCCAGCAGCCGGGACATCACCGCGGGCTACACCTTC
CDR3: CASSRDITAGYTF

J: TRBJ2-7
D: -
size: -
V: TRBV20-1
DNA: TGCAGTGCTACAACAGGGTCCGAGCAGTACTTC
CDR3: CSATTGSEQYF

J: TRBJ2-1
D: -
size: -
V: TRBV12-3/TRBV12-4
DNA: TGTGCCAGCAGTTTCGGGACTTATGGTGAGCAGTTCTTC
CDR3: CASSFGTYGEQFF

J: TRBJ1-1
D: -
size: -
V: TRBV12-3/TRBV12-4
DNA: TGTGCCAGCAAACCCCCAGGGGTCACTGAAGCTTTCTTT
CDR3: CASKPPGVTEAFF

J: TRBJ1-2
D: -
size: -
V: TRBV6-5
DNA: TGTGCCAGCTTGAGGGGAGGCGGCTACACCTTC
CDR3: CASLRGGGYTF

J: TRBJ2-2
D: -
size: -
V: TRBV10-1
DNA: TGCGCCAGCAGTGAGTTCGGACACGCGAACACCGGGGAGCTGTTTTTT
CDR3: CASSEFGHANTGELFF

J: TRBJ2-7
D: TRBD2
size: -
V: TRBV6-5
DNA: TGTGCCAGCAACGGACTAGCGGGAGTACGGGAGGAGTACTTC
CDR3: CASNGLAGVREEYF